This entry is about one TCR beta chain. This entry comes from a study of control samples from healthy donors and cancer patients. V lost 7 bases to trimming and J lost 4 bases; unmatched junction nucleotides: 10. This CDR3 is built from 15 residues. Germline values: CDR1 WSHSY, CDR2 SAAADI. The table came from immunoSEQ multiplex PCR; TCRdb's copy has only in-frame clones and leaves some out. This table holds about 75,000 clones, approximately 88% found once. V and J are TRBV10-2 and TRBJ2-1, with 7 bases identical to TRBD2. The sequenced material came from blood. The source of this sequence is a man between 45 and 60 years old in good health. CDR3 loop: CASNSRDYSYNEQFF. In DNA, the CDR3 is TGCGCCAGCAACTCGCGGGACTATTCGTACAATGAGCAGTTCTTC.